These 6 T cell receptor beta chains were all obtained from the same sample, sequenced in a study of blood T cell repertoires in COVID-19. Sequencing used immunoSEQ multiplex PCR; TCRdb keeps in-frame clones, though not all of them. The table includes around 190,000 clones, less than 90% detected once. Sequenced material: peripheral blood. The receptor source for this set is a man aged 25 to 40 with acute or convalescent COVID-19.

The chain has TRBV5-4 and TRBJ2-7, with 7 bases that match TRBD1. Germline V CDR1 and CDR2: SGHNT, YYREEE (reference sequence). The CDR3 has 14 amino acids. The junction had 5 bases not matched to a gene; V was cut back by 2 bases and J by 3 bases. CDR3 sequence reads: CASSFGTEYYEQYF. CDR3 DNA sequence: TGTGCCAGCAGCTTTGGGACAGAATACTACGAGCAGTACTTC. Full variable domain (rest looked up from reference TRBV5-4 and TRBJ2-7): ETGVTQSPTHLIKTRGQQVTLRCSSQSGHNTVSWYQQALGQGPQFIFQYYREEENGRGNFPPRFSGLQFPNYSSELNVNALELDDSALYLCASSFGTEYYEQYFGPGTRLTVT.

The CDR3 DNA follows: TGTGCCAGTAGTCCCCGGGGAAACACCGGGGAGCTGTTTTTT. Its translation: CASSPRGNTGELFF. This rearrangement joins TRBV19 to TRBJ2-2, with D perhaps TRBD2 (5 bases). This CDR3 is 14 amino acids long. The germline gives CDR1 LNHDA, CDR2 SQIVND (reference sequence). V shed 5 bases and J shed 2 bases, with 9 bases lying between them.

J is TRBJ1-2 and V is TRBV27; 7 positions match TRBD1. J gave up 10 bases and V 6 bases, and 11 bases lay outside the gene matches. CDR3 length: 13 residues. The germline V gene encodes CDR1 MNHEY and CDR2 SMNVEV (reference sequence). CDR3 nucleotide sequence: TGTGCCAGCAGGGAACAGGGGCGCATTGTCTACACCTTC. This sequence encodes CASREQGRIVYTF.

The chain uses TRBV18 and TRBJ1-2; D gene unclear. This CDR3 contains 13 residues. V was cut by 1 base and J by 7 bases, with 10 bases left in between. The germline gives CDR1 KGHSH, CDR2 LQKENI. This chain's CDR3 is CASSPQSYVGYTF. The DNA of the CDR3 is TGTGCCAGCTCACCACAGAGCTATGTTGGCTACACCTTC. Full variable domain (rest looked up from reference TRBV18 and TRBJ1-2): NAGVMQNPRHLVRRRGQEARLRCSPMKGHSHVYWYRQLPEEGLKFMVYLQKENIIDESGMPKERFSAEFPKEGPSILRIQQVVRGDSAAYFCASSPQSYVGYTFGSGTRLTVV.

The V gene is TRBV11-2, the J gene TRBJ1-6; D is uncertain. V was cut by 1 base and J by 10 bases, with 17 bases left in between. The CDR3 runs 16 residues. Germline assignment: CDR1 SGHAT and CDR2 FQNNGV. The CDR3 spells CASSLVTGKVGSPLHF. DNA of the CDR3: TGTGCCAGCAGCTTAGTCACGGGTAAAGTAGGCTCACCCCTCCACTTT.

V is TRBV5-1 and J is TRBJ1-4; D is unresolved. CDR3 length: 15 amino acids. Germline CDR1 reads SGHRS; CDR2 reads YFSETQ. V was trimmed by 1 base and J by 0 bases, leaving 7 bases between them. The CDR3 region is CASSLSVPTNEKLFF. The CDR3 DNA reads as TGCGCCAGCAGCTTGTCGGTCCCAACTAATGAAAAACTGTTTTTT.